A selection of T cell receptor beta chains follows, all from one sample in a study of Ad26.COV2.S vaccination and SARS-CoV-2 variants. Sequencing used immunoSEQ multiplex PCR; TCRdb keeps in-frame clones, though not all of them. Found here are a few hundred thousand clones, less than 95% of them singletons; the top ten hold under 4.5%. The specimen was peripheral blood, collected in a trial of Ad26.COV2.S vaccine versus placebo. Receptors were obtained from a person aged 18-60 years who received the Ad26.COV2.S COVID-19 vaccine or a placebo. CDR3s include the opening cysteine and the closing phenylalanine or tryptophan. The order of the fields is clone size, J gene, D gene, V gene, CDR3 DNA, CDR3 protein. A D gene is named only where the DNA matches it firmly. Size is omitted from some rows. Given values are once, few, many or a class for expanded clones.

- | TRBJ2-5 | TRBD2 | TRBV29-1 | TGCAGCGTTGTCGGTCGCGTAAGGTCCTTCCGGGAGGGGTACCAAGAGACCCAGTACTTC | CSVVGRVRSFREGYQETQYF
- | TRBJ2-3 | - | TRBV7-2 | TGTGCCAGCAGCTTATCCAGGGATTGGACAGATACGCAGTATTTT | CASSLSRDWTDTQYF
- | TRBJ1-4 | TRBD1 | TRBV28 | TGTGCCAGCAGTTTTCAGGGGGGTAATGAAAAACTGTTTTTT | CASSFQGGNEKLFF
- | TRBJ2-5 | - | TRBV5-1 | TGCGCCAGCAGCTTGGCCGGGCTAGCTAGGCAAGAGACCCAGTACTTC | CASSLAGLARQETQYF
- | TRBJ2-3 | TRBD2 | TRBV11-2 | TGTGCCAGCAGCTCGGGACTAGTTTGGGTAGATACGCAGTATTTT | CASSSGLVWVDTQYF
- | TRBJ2-3 | - | TRBV9 | TGTGCCAGCAGCTCCCGACCCGGGGATACGCAGTATTTT | CASSSRPGDTQYF
- | TRBJ2-2 | TRBD2 | TRBV4-1 | TGCGCCAGCAGCCACCGGACTAGCGGGGAAACCGGGGAGCTGTTTTTT | CASSHRTSGETGELFF
- | TRBJ2-7 | TRBD2 | TRBV9 | TGTGCCAGCAGCGCCTCCCCTAGCGGGGAGTCCTACGAGCAGTACTTC | CASSASPSGESYEQYF
- | TRBJ2-7 | TRBD2 | TRBV5-1 | TGCGCCAGCAGCCTCGGACTAGCGGGAGTAGAGCAGTACTTC | CASSLGLAGVEQYF
- | TRBJ1-2 | - | TRBV19 | TGTGCCAGTAGTATTATACTAGGAGGCTACACCTTC | CASSIILGGYTF
- | TRBJ2-6 | TRBD1 | TRBV6-1 | TGTGCCAGCAGTGCGACAGGGACGCTCTCTGGGGCCAACGTCCTGACTTTC | CASSATGTLSGANVLTF
- | TRBJ2-1 | TRBD2 | TRBV9 | TGTGCCAGCAGCGTTAGCGGGAGCCGGGATGAGCAGTTCTTC | CASSVSGSRDEQFF
- | TRBJ2-5 | - | TRBV6-5 | TGTGCCAGCAGATTTAGGACTGTTGGGACCCAGTACTTC | CASRFRTVGTQYF
- | TRBJ2-7 | TRBD1 | TRBV7-6 | TGTGCCAGCAGCCTCAACTCGGGACAGGGGGCAGGGGAGCAGTACTTC | CASSLNSGQGAGEQYF
- | TRBJ1-2 | TRBD1 | TRBV28 | TGTGCCAGCAGATCCACAGGGGGTACAGCTAACTATGGCTACACCTTC | CASRSTGGTANYGYTF
- | TRBJ2-7 | TRBD2 | TRBV4-1 | TGCGCCAGCAGCCCAAACGTAGCGGGAGGGGTTTACGAGCAGTACTTC | CASSPNVAGGVYEQYF
few | TRBJ2-5 | - | TRBV6-2/TRBV6-3 | TGTGCCAGCAGCCCTCTCCTGACAGGCCGGGAGACCCAGTACTTC | CASSPLLTGRETQYF
- | TRBJ2-5 | - | TRBV7-2 | TGTGCCAGCAGCTTAGTCGGGCCTGCCAAACAAGAGACCCAGTACTTC | CASSLVGPAKQETQYF
- | TRBJ2-1 | - | TRBV3-1/TRBV3-2 | TGTGCCAGCAGCCAGTGGGATCAGTTAGGTGATGAGCAGTTCTTC | CASSQWDQLGDEQFF
- | TRBJ2-7 | TRBD2 | TRBV27 | TGTGCCAGCAGTTTGGTGCGGGAGTTGGCCTACGAGCAGTACTTC | CASSLVRELAYEQYF
once | TRBJ1-1 | - | TRBV9 | TGTGCCAGCAGCGTAGCTATAGGAGACAAAGACACTGAAGCTTTCTTT | CASSVAIGDKDTEAFF
- | TRBJ2-1 | TRBD2 | TRBV6-6 | TGTGCCAGCAGTGACGAAGGGAGGGCCTACAATGAGCAGTTCTTC | CASSDEGRAYNEQFF
- | TRBJ2-7 | TRBD2 | TRBV3-1/TRBV3-2 | TGTGCCAGCAGCCAAGGGGGACTAGCGGGAGACCCCTACGAGCAGTACTTC | CASSQGGLAGDPYEQYF
- | TRBJ2-5 | - | TRBV7-2 | TGTGCCAGCACCCCGGGACGCACCCAAGAGACCCAGTACTTC | CASTPGRTQETQYF
- | TRBJ2-2 | TRBD1 | TRBV24-1 | TGTGCCACCAGTGATTCGGACAGGGGTTCAACCGGGGAGCTGTTTTTT | CATSDSDRGSTGELFF